The entry below describes one T cell receptor (beta chain). Original data processing: Counts of nucleated cells, estimated from reference gene primer amplification, were obtained. Sequenced by immunoSEQ multiplex PCR; TCRdb stores in-frame clones only, minus some. V, J and clone size are taken as reported in that table, and D and trimming were inferred from the DNA itself. The sample carries 99,000 or so clones, roughly 90% recorded once. The CDR3 sequence is 15 residues long. The germline V gene encodes CDR1 MRHNA and CDR2 SNTAGT. Unmatched junction bases numbered 9, after V lost 6 bases and J lost 2 bases. The entry originates in a study of blood T cell repertoires in COVID-19. Study-wide context: From the United States, Italy and Spain came samples of acute and convalescent COVID-19. Sources were T cells, B-cell-depleted T cells, or PBMCs; the material itself was cDNA or gDNA.

This clonotype was sampled from a human donor in a cohort sampled during active COVID-19. V and J are TRBV6-4 and TRBJ1-2; 7 bases are shared with TRBD1. The specimen sequenced was peripheral blood. In nucleotides, the CDR3 is TGTGCCAGCAGAGAATGGGACAGCATAAACTATGGCTACACCTTC. It specifies CASREWDSINYGYTF.